The sequence of this T cell receptor (beta chain) was determined in a study of vaccination and CD4 T cells after COVID-19. V was shortened by 10 bases and J by 0 bases, with 12 bases between the two germline ends. Germline V gene data show CDR1 as SNHLY and CDR2 as FYNNEI. The length of the CDR3 is 13 residues. At the Johns Hopkins FTIC core, DNA taken from cultured CD4+ T cells was sequenced by way of the Oncomine TCR Beta short-read assay. MiXCR, run by TCRdb on the PCR reads, gives a single entry per CDR3 protein. The table lists several thousand distinct CDR3 sequences, 60% of them singletons. Treatment denoted: roughly 10-day PBMC culture with coronavirus spike peptide pools or control peptides (ViraFEST assay). Details on this clonotype: Its antigen is not known.

Sequencing was performed on cultured CD4+ T cells from blood, taken after SARS-CoV-2 vaccination. This sequence was found in a human donor with COVID-19. The genes are TRBV2 and TRBJ1-1; D uncertain. The CDR3 is CATNPSMNTEAFF. DNA of the CDR3: TGTGCCACCAATCCTTCCATGAACACTGAAGCTTTCTTT.